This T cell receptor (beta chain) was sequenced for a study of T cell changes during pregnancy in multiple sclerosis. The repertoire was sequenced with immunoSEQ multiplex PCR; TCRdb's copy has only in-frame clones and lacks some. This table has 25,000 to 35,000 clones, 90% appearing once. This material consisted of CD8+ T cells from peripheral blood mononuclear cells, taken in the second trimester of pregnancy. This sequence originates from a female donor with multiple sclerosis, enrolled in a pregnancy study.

In DNA form, the CDR3 reads TGTGCCAGCAGCGTAGCCCAGCGGGGCTACGAGCAGTACTTC. It is translated as CASSVAQRGYEQYF. V is TRBV9 and J is TRBJ2-7; TRBD2 aligns across 7 bases. After removal of 0 bases from V and 3 bases from J, the junction contained 3 bases not matched to a gene. The CDR3 is 14 amino acids. Germline V gene lookup returns CDR1 SGDLS and CDR2 YYNGEE.